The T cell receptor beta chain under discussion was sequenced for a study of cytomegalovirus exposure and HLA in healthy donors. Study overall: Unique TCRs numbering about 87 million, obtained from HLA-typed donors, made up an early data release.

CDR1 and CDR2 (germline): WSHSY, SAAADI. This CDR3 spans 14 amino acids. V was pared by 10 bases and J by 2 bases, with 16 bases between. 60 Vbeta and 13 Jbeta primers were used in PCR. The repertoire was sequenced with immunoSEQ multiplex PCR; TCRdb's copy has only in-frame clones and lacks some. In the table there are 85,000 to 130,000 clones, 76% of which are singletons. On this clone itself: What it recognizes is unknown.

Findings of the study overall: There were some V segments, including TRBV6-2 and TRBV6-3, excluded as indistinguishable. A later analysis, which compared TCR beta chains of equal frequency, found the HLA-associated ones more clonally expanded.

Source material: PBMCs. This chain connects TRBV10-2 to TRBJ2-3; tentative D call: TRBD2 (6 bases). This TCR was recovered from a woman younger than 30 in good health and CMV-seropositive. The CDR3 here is CATKGLAYTDTQYF. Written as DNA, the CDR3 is TGCGCCACCAAAGGTCTAGCGTACACAGATACGCAGTATTTT.